This TCR beta chain appears in the sequencing data of a study of T cell responses to AZD1222 COVID-19 vaccine. Findings and caveats of the study: Nearly half of spike-specific TCRs reportedly target variant regions that are unmutated in the B.1.351 and B.1.1.7 variants.

The CDR3 loop spans 19 amino acids. The germline gives CDR1 SGHDT, CDR2 YYEEEE. Losses at the gene ends were 2 bases for V and 0 bases for J; bases not matched to a gene: 12. This clone has only a few counts. Antigen: not known. Profiled with immunoSEQ multiplex PCR; TCRdb holds only in-frame clones, not every one. The sample gives roughly 130,000 clones, 70% to 90% of which show up once; about 1.5% is in the top ten. The clonotype was recovered from an adult in good health. The chain combines TRBV5-6 with TRBJ2-2; TRBD2 agrees at 8 bases. Source: peripheral blood, taken on day 0 of AZD1222 vaccination. The CDR3 bases are TGTGCCAGCAGCTTTCCCGGGGGTAGCGGGACCGCGAACACCGGGGAGCTGTTTTTT. It codes for CASSFPGGSGTANTGELFF.